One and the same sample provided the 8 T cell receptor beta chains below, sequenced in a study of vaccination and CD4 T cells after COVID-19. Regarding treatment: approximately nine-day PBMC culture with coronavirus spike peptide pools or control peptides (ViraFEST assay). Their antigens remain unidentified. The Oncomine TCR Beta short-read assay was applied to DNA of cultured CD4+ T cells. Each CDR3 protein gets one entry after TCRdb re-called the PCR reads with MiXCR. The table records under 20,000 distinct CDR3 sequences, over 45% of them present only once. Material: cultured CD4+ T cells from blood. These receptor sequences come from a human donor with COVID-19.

The CDR3 nucleotides are TGTGCCACCAGTGGTGGAGGGCCTGGTACGCAGTATTTT. Amino acid sequence: CATSGGGPGTQYF. The chain links TRBV24-1 to TRBJ2-3; the D gene is possibly TRBD2 (6 bases). Trimming left V 5 bases short and J 8 bases short, with 13 bases between. The CDR3 has 13 amino acids. Germline CDR1 KGHDR, CDR2 SFDVKD.

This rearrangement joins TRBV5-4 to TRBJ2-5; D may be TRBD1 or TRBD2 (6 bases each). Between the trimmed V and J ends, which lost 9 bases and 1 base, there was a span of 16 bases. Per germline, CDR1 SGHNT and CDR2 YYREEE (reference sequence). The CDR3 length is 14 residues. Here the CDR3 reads CATKSRGGQETQYF. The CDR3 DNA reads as TGTGCCACTAAATCCAGGGGAGGCCAAGAGACCCAGTACTTC.

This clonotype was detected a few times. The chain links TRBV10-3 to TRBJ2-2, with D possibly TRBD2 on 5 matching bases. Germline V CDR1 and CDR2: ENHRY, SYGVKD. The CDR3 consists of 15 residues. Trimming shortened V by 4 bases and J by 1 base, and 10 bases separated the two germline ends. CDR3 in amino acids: CAISVRRKNTGELFF. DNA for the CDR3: TGTGCCATCAGTGTGAGGAGGAAGAACACCGGGGAGCTGTTTTTT.

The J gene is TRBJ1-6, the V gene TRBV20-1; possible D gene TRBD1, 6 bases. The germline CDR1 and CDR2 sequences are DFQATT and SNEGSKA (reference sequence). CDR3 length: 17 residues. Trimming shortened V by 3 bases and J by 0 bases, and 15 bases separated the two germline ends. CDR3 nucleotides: TGCAGTGCTAGGGGTGGGACAACAAACTCCTATAATTCACCCCTCCACTTT. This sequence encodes CSARGGTTNSYNSPLHF.

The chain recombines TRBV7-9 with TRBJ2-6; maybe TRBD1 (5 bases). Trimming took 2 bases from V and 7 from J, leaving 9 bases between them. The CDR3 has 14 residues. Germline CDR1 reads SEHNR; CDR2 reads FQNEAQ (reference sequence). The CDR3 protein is CASSLITGANVLTF. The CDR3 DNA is TGTGCCAGCAGCTTAATCACAGGAGCCAACGTCCTGACTTTC. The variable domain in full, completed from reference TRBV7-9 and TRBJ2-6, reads DTGVSQNPRHKITKRGQNVTFRCDPISEHNRLYWYRQTLGQGPEFLTYFQNEAQLEKSRLLSDRFSAERPKGSFSTLEIQRTEQGDSAMYLCASSLITGANVLTFGAGSRLTVL.

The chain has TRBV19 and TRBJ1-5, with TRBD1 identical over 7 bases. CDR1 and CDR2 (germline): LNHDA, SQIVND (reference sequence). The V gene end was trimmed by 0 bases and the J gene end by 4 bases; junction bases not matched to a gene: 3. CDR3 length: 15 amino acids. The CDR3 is CASSIDRGANQPQHF. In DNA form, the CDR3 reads TGTGCCAGTAGTATAGACAGGGGGGCGAATCAGCCCCAGCATTTT.

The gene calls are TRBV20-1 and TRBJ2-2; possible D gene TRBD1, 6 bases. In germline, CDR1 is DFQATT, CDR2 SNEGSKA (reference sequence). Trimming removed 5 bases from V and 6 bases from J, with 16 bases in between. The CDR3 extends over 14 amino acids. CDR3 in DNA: TGCAGTGCTCAAACCGACAGGTTCCCCGGGGAGCTGTTTTTT. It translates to CSAQTDRFPGELFF.

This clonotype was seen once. The CDR3 DNA reads TGTGCCAGCAGTCTTCAGGGAGGTCAGCCCCAGCATTTT. This sequence encodes CASSLQGGQPQHF. J is TRBJ1-5 and V is TRBV12-3 or TRBV12-4; perhaps TRBD1 as D (5 bases). V gave up 5 bases and J gave up 6 bases, with 11 bases separating them. The CDR3 length is 13 residues.